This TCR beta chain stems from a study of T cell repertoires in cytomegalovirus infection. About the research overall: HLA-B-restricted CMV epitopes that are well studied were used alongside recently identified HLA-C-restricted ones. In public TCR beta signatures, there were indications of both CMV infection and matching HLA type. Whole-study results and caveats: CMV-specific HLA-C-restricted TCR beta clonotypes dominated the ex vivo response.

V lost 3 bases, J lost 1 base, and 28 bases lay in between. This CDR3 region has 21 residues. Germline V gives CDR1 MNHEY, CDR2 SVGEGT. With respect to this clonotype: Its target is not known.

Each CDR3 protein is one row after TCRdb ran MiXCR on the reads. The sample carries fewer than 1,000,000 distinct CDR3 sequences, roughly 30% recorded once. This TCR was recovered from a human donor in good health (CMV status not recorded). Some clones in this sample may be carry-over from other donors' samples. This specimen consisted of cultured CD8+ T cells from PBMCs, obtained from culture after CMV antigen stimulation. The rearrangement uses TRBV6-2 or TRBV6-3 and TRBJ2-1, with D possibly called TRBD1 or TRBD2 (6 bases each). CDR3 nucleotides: TGTGCCAGCAGTTATTATCTTCGGGGGCTCCCGGACGGTACATCCTACAATGAGCAGTTCTTC. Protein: CASSYYLRGLPDGTSYNEQFF.